This TCR beta chain derives from a study of beta chain features in type 1 diabetes. Whole-study results and caveats: The study found moderately but significantly shorter TCRB CDR3s in all four CD4+ subsets of Type 1 diabetes patients. PCR might favor shorter templates, but any such skew would affect patients and controls equally. Insertions at VDJ junctions were less frequent in type 1 diabetes patients. These patients also deleted more nucleotides at the same junctions. Whether HLA type influences TCRB rearrangement remained unresolved here.

Only a few counts were recorded for this clone. Its matching antigen is unknown. Expressed TCRB transcripts were sequenced, since all the RNA that had been isolated was reverse transcribed. Some clones are missing from TCRdb's copy, which holds only in-frame ones; the method was immunoSEQ multiplex PCR. The sample lists some 350,000 clones; over 8.5% were seen once. Looked up from germline, CDR1 is MNHEY and CDR2 is SMNVEV (reference sequence). V gave up 4 bases and J gave up 2 bases, with 12 bases separating them. The CDR3 totals 16 residues. The genes are TRBV27 and TRBJ2-6; D is perhaps TRBD1 (5 bases). Sequencing used central memory CD4+ T cells from blood. This clonotype was sampled from a man aged 25 to 45 with type 1 diabetes. The CDR3 here is CASSSKPGTGANVLTF. The CDR3, as DNA: TGTGCCAGCAGTTCAAAACCAGGGACTGGGGCCAACGTCCTGACTTTC. Supplemented by reference TRBV27 and TRBJ2-6, the full variable domain reads EAQVTQNPRYLITVTGKKLTVTCSQNMNHEYMSWYRQDPGLGLRQIYYSMNVEVTDKGDVPEGYKVSRKEKRNFPLILESPSPNQTSLYFCASSSKPGTGANVLTFGAGSRLTVL.